A single sample is the source of the 32 T cell receptor beta chains below, sequenced in a study of T cells in Graves' hyperthyroidism and ophthalmopathy. The investigators amplified TCR beta CDR3 regions from RNA transcripts. The HTBI primer set was used in a first-round RT-PCR of the TCR CDR3. MiXCR, run by TCRdb on the multiplex PCR reads, gives a single entry per CDR3 protein. This table holds 200,000 to 300,000 distinct CDR3 sequences, about a sixth found once. Sequencing was done on a sample of blood. The receptors derive from a woman aged 18-29 years with Graves' ophthalmopathy.

This clonotype was counted ten times or more. The rearrangement joins TRBV30 to TRBJ1-6; D gene uncertain. Looked up from germline, CDR1 is GTSNPN and CDR2 is SVGIG (reference sequence). The V gene lost 0 bases and the J gene lost 10 bases, with 10 bases spanning the gap. The length of the CDR3 is 13 residues. DNA for the CDR3: TGTGCCTGGAGTGTGGGCTTAGGGTCACCCCTCCACTTT. This translates into CAWSVGLGSPLHF.

This clonotype was seen many times. This rearrangement joins TRBV6-2 or TRBV6-3 to TRBJ2-1; TRBD2 matches 13 bases. Germline V gives CDR1 MNHEY, CDR2 SVGEGT. The CDR3 contains 14 residues. Trimming removed 5 bases from V and 12 bases from J; junction bases left unmatched: 7. CDR3 amino acids: CASSLGLAGESQFF. The CDR3 DNA sequence: TGTGCCAGCAGTCTAGGACTAGCGGGAGAGTCGCAGTTCTTC.

This clonotype has a count of ten or more. The genes are TRBV28 and TRBJ2-7; 7 nucleotides agree with TRBD1. The J segment lost 3 bases and the V segment lost 5 bases, leaving 7 bases of the junction unmatched. This CDR3 has 14 residues. Looked up from germline, CDR1 is MDHEN and CDR2 is SYDVKM. CDR3 residues: CASSLEGQLYEQYF. CDR3 coding DNA: TGTGCCAGCAGTCTAGAGGGACAGCTCTACGAGCAGTACTTC.

In this sample, this clonotype turned up many times. V is TRBV20-1 and J is TRBJ1-6, with D possibly being TRBD1 (6 bases). The CDR3 loop spans 13 amino acids. V shed 4 bases and J shed 7 bases, with 11 bases lying between them. Germline V gives CDR1 DFQATT, CDR2 SNEGSKA (reference sequence). The CDR3 DNA sequence: TGCAGTGCTATGGGGGCCCCAAATTCACCCCTCCACTTT. This encodes CSAMGAPNSPLHF.

There are many counts of this clonotype. The V and J genes are TRBV30 and TRBJ1-2; D is ambiguous. This CDR3 region has 11 residues. Germline V CDR1 and CDR2: GTSNPN, SVGIG (reference sequence). Deletions cut 4 bases from V and 0 bases from J, with 3 bases between. The CDR3 protein is CAWTSNYGYTF. In DNA, the CDR3 is TGTGCCTGGACTTCTAACTATGGCTACACCTTC.

This chain joins TRBV19 and TRBJ2-3, with D perhaps TRBD1 or TRBD2 (5 bases each). This CDR3 contains 17 residues. The V gene lost 5 bases and the J gene lost 5 bases, with 23 bases spanning the gap. The germline gives CDR1 LNHDA, CDR2 SQIVND (reference sequence). The CDR3 DNA reads as TGTGCCAGTAGTGTCAACCCGGGACGCCCCGGGGTAGATACGCAGTATTTT. Protein product: CASSVNPGRPGVDTQYF.

A word on this clonotype: Germline and junction disagree at one end, which may indicate a read error. The chain has TRBV19 and TRBJ1-1; 9 nucleotides line up with TRBD1. The length of the CDR3 is 14 residues. Germline-derived CDR1 and CDR2 are LNHDA and SQIVND (reference sequence). The CDR3 nucleotides are TGTTCCAGTAGTCCTACAGGGGGCGGCACTGAAGCTTTCTTT. It is translated as CSSSPTGGGTEAFF.

The sample holds many counts of this clonotype. The chain employs TRBV30 and TRBJ1-2; D may be TRBD1 (6 bases). Deletions cut 3 bases from V and 4 bases from J, with 15 bases between. The CDR3 runs to 14 residues. The germline V gene has CDR1 GTSNPN and CDR2 SVGIG (reference sequence). CDR3 coding DNA: TGTGCCTGGAGCTCCACTAGACAGGTCTATGGCTACACCTTC. It encodes CAWSSTRQVYGYTF.

Points on this clonotype: A much larger clone is a single base away; this may be a read error. V is TRBV10-3 and J is TRBJ2-1; D unclear. Germline V lookup: CDR1 ENHRY, CDR2 SYGVKD. The CDR3 length is 15 residues. V dropped 8 bases and J dropped 2 bases, with 16 bases sitting between them. The CDR3 region is CAIGRETITYNEQFF. CDR3 nucleotides: TGTGCCATCGGCCGAGAGACAATCACCTACAATGAGCAGTTCTTC.

There are a few counts of this clonotype. The chain is built from TRBV28 and TRBJ2-1, with 11 positions matching TRBD2. V gave up 7 bases and J gave up 9 bases; unmatched junction bases: 14. Germline loops: CDR1 MDHEN, CDR2 SYDVKM. The CDR3 runs 16 residues. The CDR3 is CASNPTVRTSGREQFF. DNA of the CDR3: TGTGCCAGCAACCCAACGGTGAGGACTAGCGGGCGTGAGCAGTTCTTC. The full variable domain, with the rest looked up from reference TRBV28 and TRBJ2-1, is DVKVTQSSRYLVKRTGEKVFLECVQDMDHENMFWYRQDPGLGLRLIYFSYDVKMKEKGDIPEGYSVSREKKERFSLILESASTNQTSMYLCASNPTVRTSGREQFFGPGTRLTVL.

This clonotype was detected many times. V usage is TRBV7-9 and J usage is TRBJ1-6, with a tentative D call TRBD1 (5 bases). Trimming left V 2 bases short and J 8 bases short, with 10 bases between. The CDR3 contains 14 residues. Germline values: CDR1 SEHNR, CDR2 FQNEAQ (reference sequence). In DNA, the CDR3 is TGTGCCAGCAGCTTATTAGGGGAGTATTCACCCCTCCACTTT. This translates into CASSLLGEYSPLHF.

This clonotype was counted ten times or more. V gene TRBV12-3 or TRBV12-4 combines with J gene TRBJ2-1, with TRBD2 matching 12 bases. This CDR3 region has 16 residues. After removal of 5 bases from V and 3 bases from J, the junction contained 5 bases not matched to a gene. CDR3 sequence: CASSPTSGGLYNEQFF. CDR3 nucleotide sequence: TGTGCCAGCAGTCCGACTAGCGGGGGCCTCTACAATGAGCAGTTCTTC.

This clonotype came up many times. The chain has TRBV10-3 and TRBJ2-7; D gene unclear. This CDR3 contains 14 residues. V lost 6 bases to trimming and J lost 1 base, with 13 bases between them. CDR1 ENHRY and CDR2 SYGVKD come from the germline V gene. For the CDR3, the DNA is TGTGCCATCAGGCAAGACACGAATTCCTACGAGCAGTACTTC. It translates to CAIRQDTNSYEQYF.

The CDR3: CASSSLSQGGYGYTF. The CDR3 DNA reads TGTGCCAGCTCATCCCTCTCCCAGGGGGGTTATGGCTACACCTTC. This chain connects TRBV18 to TRBJ1-2; TRBD1 matches at 7 bases. The V gene end was trimmed by 5 bases and the J gene end by 5 bases; junction bases not matched to a gene: 11. Germline CDR1 KGHSH, CDR2 LQKENI. The CDR3 totals 15 residues.

This clonotype was recorded only once. This chain links TRBV24-1 with TRBJ2-3; D gene uncertain. CDR3 size: 12 residues. The V gene's germline CDR1 is KGHDR and CDR2 SFDVKD. Trimming shortened V by 5 bases and J by 2 bases, and 4 bases separated the two germline ends. CDR3 protein: CATSVSTDTQYF. The CDR3 bases are TGTGCCACCAGTGTATCCACAGATACGCAGTATTTT.

This clonotype showed up many times. The chain joins TRBV6-5 to TRBJ1-1, with D perhaps TRBD1 (5 bases). The CDR3 contains 15 residues. Germline assignment: CDR1 MNHEY and CDR2 SVGAGI. V was cut by 1 base and J by 0 bases, with 9 bases left in between. The CDR3 here is CASSYWQGMNTEAFF. Written as DNA, the CDR3 is TGTGCCAGCAGTTACTGGCAGGGTATGAACACTGAAGCTTTCTTT.

In this sample, this clonotype turned up many times. This chain uses TRBV2 with TRBJ1-3; D not resolved. There are 14 residues in the CDR3. Germline V gene lookup returns CDR1 SNHLY and CDR2 FYNNEI. Deletions cut 3 bases from V and 0 bases from J, with 6 bases between. CDR3 nucleotide sequence: TGTGCCAGCAGTGAGTCAGTCTCTGGAAACACCATATATTTT. Amino acids: CASSESVSGNTIYF.

V usage is TRBV9 and J usage is TRBJ2-2; a weak D match, TRBD2 (6 bases). This CDR3 has 17 residues. V was trimmed by 4 bases and J by 0 bases, leaving 16 bases between them. The germline V gene encodes CDR1 SGDLS and CDR2 YYNGEE. CDR3 residues: CASSSPREESNTGELFF. The CDR3 coding sequence is TGTGCCAGCAGCTCCCCTAGGGAGGAGTCGAACACCGGGGAGCTGTTTTTT. Full variable domain (outside the CDR3, taken from reference TRBV9 and TRBJ2-2): DSGVTQTPKHLITATGQRVTLRCSPRSGDLSVYWYQQSLDQGLQFLIQYYNGEERAKGNILERFSAQQFPDLHSELNLSSLELGDSALYFCASSSPREESNTGELFFGEGSRLTVL.

This clonotype ranks as medium-sized (0.01 to 0.1%). The J gene is TRBJ2-5, the V gene TRBV28; D gene unclear. Per the germline V gene, CDR1 is MDHEN and CDR2 is SYDVKM. The CDR3 length is 16 residues. With 5 bases removed from V and 5 bases from J, the gap between germline ends came to 21 bases. CDR3 protein: CASSPRWAYFSETQYF. The CDR3, as DNA: TGTGCCAGCAGTCCGCGATGGGCGTACTTCAGCGAGACCCAGTACTTC.

The rearrangement uses TRBV2 and TRBJ1-5; a possible D gene is TRBD1 (6 bases). V was shortened by 5 bases and J by 13 bases, with 12 bases between the two germline ends. This CDR3 is built from 11 residues. Per germline, CDR1 SNHLY and CDR2 FYNNEI. The CDR3 region has the DNA TGTGCCAGCAGTATACAGGGATGGCAGCATTTT. This encodes CASSIQGWQHF.

There are many counts of this clonotype. V and J are TRBV3-1 and TRBJ1-1, with D perhaps matching TRBD1 (5 bases). V was cut by 1 base and J by 4 bases, with 13 bases left in between. The CDR3 runs to 15 residues. Germline-derived CDR1 and CDR2 are LGHDT and YNNKEL (reference sequence). CDR3 protein: CASSQAAGGSTEAFF. DNA for the CDR3: TGTGCCAGCAGCCAAGCGGCGGGGGGTAGCACTGAAGCTTTCTTT.

Many counts were recorded for this clonotype. This chain uses TRBV20-1 with TRBJ1-1; D is possibly TRBD1 (5 bases). Germline CDR1 reads DFQATT; CDR2 reads SNEGSKA (reference sequence). CDR3 length: 13 amino acids. The ends were cut back, 3 bases at V and 3 bases at J, with 11 bases in the middle. CDR3 residues: CSASWGRDTEAFF. The DNA of the CDR3 is TGCAGTGCTAGCTGGGGCAGGGACACTGAAGCTTTCTTT.

This clonotype has at least ten counts. The J gene is TRBJ2-7, the V gene TRBV7-2; 8 nucleotides align to TRBD1. CDR1 and CDR2 (germline): SGHTA, FQGNSA. V lost 0 bases and J lost 0; bases outside the gene matches: 7. The CDR3 is 17 residues long. CDR3 protein: CASSLAGTGWVSYEQYF. CDR3 sequence (DNA): TGTGCCAGCAGCTTAGCCGGGACAGGATGGGTCTCCTACGAGCAGTACTTC.

This clonotype was found many times. The chain combines TRBV6-2 or TRBV6-3 with TRBJ1-1; maybe TRBD1 (5 bases). Looked up from germline, CDR1 is MNHEY and CDR2 is SVGEGT. This CDR3 comprises 13 residues. Trimming removed 8 bases at V and 5 bases at J, with 15 bases between. The CDR3 spells CASQEGTGTEAFF. CDR3 coding DNA: TGTGCCAGCCAAGAGGGGACGGGTACTGAAGCTTTCTTT.

This clonotype was observed at least ten times. The chain carries TRBV6-1 and TRBJ1-1; 8 bases agree with TRBD1. With V trimmed by 6 bases and J by 5 bases, 17 bases remained unmatched. Germline values: CDR1 MNHNS, CDR2 SASEGT. This CDR3 contains 17 residues. This CDR3 is CASRATGQEVGRTEAFF. In DNA form, the CDR3 reads TGTGCCAGCAGGGCGACGGGACAGGAGGTCGGGAGGACTGAAGCTTTCTTT.

There are many counts of this clonotype. The chain uses TRBV19 and TRBJ1-4; D is perhaps TRBD1 (5 bases). This CDR3 spans 14 amino acids. Deletions cut 7 bases from V and 8 bases from J, with 17 bases between. Germline CDR1 reads LNHDA; CDR2 reads SQIVND (reference sequence). The CDR3 loop is CASTGMQSGEKLFF. CDR3 nucleotides: TGTGCCAGTACAGGGATGCAGAGTGGAGAAAAACTGTTTTTT.

The chain couples TRBV3-1 to TRBJ2-5; TRBD1 matches at 8 bases. The ends lost 3 bases at V and 6 bases at J; junction bases unmatched: 9. Germline lookup yields CDR1 LGHDT and CDR2 YNNKEL (reference sequence). The length of the CDR3 is 15 residues. CDR3 DNA sequence: TGTGCCAGCAGCCACGAGGACAGGGCGATCAAGACCCAGTACTTC. It specifies CASSHEDRAIKTQYF.

This sequence joins TRBV4-1 and TRBJ2-7, with TRBD2 matching over 10 bases. The ends lost 4 bases at V and 5 bases at J; junction bases unmatched: 14. CDR3 length: 17 residues. Germline CDR1 MGHRA, CDR2 YSYEKL. CDR3 amino acids: CASSRKFESGTSDEQYF. The CDR3 bases are TGCGCCAGCAGCCGAAAGTTTGAGTCCGGGACTAGCGACGAGCAGTACTTC.

This clonotype showed up just a few times. The gene calls are TRBV29-1 and TRBJ2-1; 14 positions match TRBD2. The CDR3 length is 19 residues. Trimming at V came to 6 bases and at J to 0 bases, leaving 13 bases not matched to a gene. Germline assignment: CDR1 SQVTM and CDR2 ANQGSEA. The CDR3 DNA reads TGCAGCGTCTCCTACCCCGGGACTAGCGGGAGTATCTCCTACAATGAGCAGTTCTTC. Amino acids: CSVSYPGTSGSISYNEQFF.

This clonotype was found a few times. The J gene is TRBJ2-3, the V gene TRBV4-2, with TRBD1 as a possible D gene (6 bases). The germline V and J ends were trimmed by 4 bases and 0 bases, with 14 bases remaining between them. This CDR3 has 16 residues. Germline V gene lookup returns CDR1 LGHNA and CDR2 YNFKEQ. In DNA, the CDR3 is TGTGCCAGCAGCCCTACAGGGACCACTAGCACAGATACGCAGTATTTT. Encoded protein: CASSPTGTTSTDTQYF.

This clonotype was seen many times. The chain carries TRBV24-1 and TRBJ2-3, with 10 bases fitting TRBD1. Germline trimming cut 3 bases from V and 6 bases from J; bases unmatched to any gene: 8. Germline CDR1 reads KGHDR; CDR2 reads SFDVKD. The CDR3 loop spans 16 amino acids. CDR3 sequence reads: CATSDPTDRGLDTQYF. The CDR3 nucleotides are TGTGCCACCAGTGATCCGACCGACAGGGGGCTCGATACGCAGTATTTT.

This clonotype has a count of ten or more. The V gene is TRBV4-3, the J gene TRBJ2-7, with 7 positions matching TRBD2. The CDR3 is made up of 14 amino acids. Germline trimming cut 4 bases from V and 2 bases from J; bases unmatched to any gene: 5. Germline V lookup: CDR1 LGHNA, CDR2 YSLEER. The CDR3 region is CASSPGRGAYEQYF. For the CDR3, the DNA is TGCGCCAGCAGCCCGGGCCGGGGGGCCTACGAGCAGTACTTC.